This TCR beta chain was profiled in a study of regulatory T cells in long-lasting Graves disease. This clonotype was counted only a few times. Possible read error: a much larger clone is one base away. Time point: newly diagnosed GD, antithyroid drugs for less than 3 months. The TCR library was prepared using RNA isolated from PBMCs. Per the germline V gene, CDR1 is MNHEY and CDR2 is SVGEGT. This CDR3 contains 15 residues. Arm-PCR of CDR3 regions with iRepertoire HTBI primers generated TCR beta libraries. TCRdb analysed the multiplex PCR reads with MiXCR anew, one entry per CDR3 protein. The table includes about 620,000 distinct CDR3 sequences, around 17% detected once. These records were also assigned to another study, of T cells in Graves' hyperthyroidism and ophthalmopathy. From that paper: Patients were excluded for uncontrolled infection, other autoimmune disease, pregnancy or lactation. Clinical symptoms, serum thyroxine and TRAb, thyroid ultrasound and orbital computed tomography were used for the diagnoses. First-round RT-PCR of the TCR CDR3 relied on the HTBI primer set. Through a model of 13 V-J features, ophthalmopathy was separated from stable hyperthyroidism.

The sequences come from peripheral blood mononuclear cells (PBMCs), collected at new diagnosis, from a patient treated with antithyroid drugs. The sequence came from a woman aged 25 to 39 with Graves disease. The V gene is TRBV6-2 or TRBV6-3, the J gene TRBJ1-2; 10 bases fit TRBD1. CDR3 nucleotide sequence: TGTACCAGCAGTTACTCGGGACAGGGGAACTATGGCTACACCTTC. It translates to CTSSYSGQGNYGYTF.